This T cell receptor beta chain was captured by sequencing in a study of immune cell composition in non-small cell lung cancer. The protocol was immunoSEQ multiplex PCR, while the TCRdb copy is restricted to in-frame clones and leaves out a portion. The sample lists fewer than 6,000 clones, around four fifths occurring once. The CDR3 is 11 residues long. Trimming took 8 bases from V and 3 from J, leaving 6 bases between them. CDR1 and CDR2 (germline): MNHEY, SVGAGI. Study-wide results and limits: Lung squamous cell carcinoma tumours had significantly higher top 10 clone scores and productive clonality than lung adenocarcinoma.

As to this clone: The antigen remains unidentified.

Sequenced input: lung tumor tissue. This sequence was found in a human donor with non-small cell lung cancer. The rearrangement links TRBV6-5 to TRBJ2-3; D unclear. The CDR3 bases are TGTGCCAGCGGAGTGACAGATACGCAGTATTTT. It is translated as CASGVTDTQYF.